This TCR beta chain appears in the sequencing data of a study of blood T cells in healthy people across ages. General study findings and limits: There were more naive CD4+ cells and higher diversity in long-lived donors than in aged donors.

Germline CDR1 and CDR2: MNHEY and SMNVEV (reference sequence). The CDR3 is made up of 14 amino acids. V was trimmed by 6 bases and J by 3 bases, leaving 9 bases between them. Using a J-beta primer mix together with a sample-barcoded 5' primer, a second PCR was run for about 6 to 12 cycles. Unique molecular identifiers of 12 random nucleotides labeled each cDNA. From the 5' RACE reads, TCRdb called clonotypes with MiXCR, one entry per CDR3 protein. The sample comprises 980,000 or so distinct CDR3 sequences, around 49% of which are singletons, and under 15% rests with the top ten. Comment on this clonotype: Its antigen is not known.

The clonotype comes from a man aged 25 to 40 in good health. The sample taken for sequencing was blood. The chain carries TRBV27 and TRBJ2-6; possibly TRBD1 or TRBD2 for D (5 bases each). DNA of the CDR3: TGTGCCAGCAGATCGGGGCTTGGGGCCAACGTCCTGACTTTC. It specifies CASRSGLGANVLTF.